Below are 14 T cell receptor beta chains sequenced from a single sample in a study of human T cells and chemical hapten exposure. Sample time point: patch test 1, 2 weeks after DPC sensitization. The treatment denotes: therapeutic diphenylcyclopropenone sensitization with weekly scalp DPC. Each CDR3 protein is one row after TCRdb ran MiXCR on the RACE reads. The data hold 350,000 or so distinct CDR3 sequences, with around 7% observed a single time. The sequencing used whole blood, collected in connection with sensitization to the hapten diphenylcyclopropenone (DPC). These TCRs come from a woman aged 18-29 years with alopecia areata. Some clones in this sample may be carry-over from other donors' samples.

The chain couples TRBV4-1 to TRBJ1-2; tentative D call: TRBD1 (5 bases). The V gene lost 4 bases and the J gene lost 4 bases, with 22 bases spanning the gap. From germline, CDR1 is MGHRA and CDR2 YSYEKL. This CDR3 contains 17 residues. The CDR3 loop reads CASSRYGTGQAAYGYTF. For the CDR3, the DNA is TGCGCCAGCAGCCGATACGGGACTGGGCAGGCCGCCTATGGCTACACCTTC.

This clonotype appeared a few times. The chain links TRBV18 to TRBJ1-2; tentatively, D is TRBD1 (6 bases). CDR3 length: 13 residues. V lost 1 base and J 6 bases, leaving 9 bases between the germline ends. The germline V gene encodes CDR1 KGHSH and CDR2 LQKENI. CDR3 nucleotides: TGTGCCAGCTCACCACAGGGGGGTGATGGCTACACCTTC. Its translation: CASSPQGGDGYTF.

This clonotype was counted ten times or more. V usage is TRBV10-3 and J usage is TRBJ1-1, with D hard to call. This CDR3 region has 13 residues. Trimming took 4 bases from V and 4 from J, leaving 10 bases between them. Germline V gene sequence: CDR1 ENHRY, CDR2 SYGVKD. DNA of the CDR3: TGTGCCATCAGTGCGGAGGCCGGCACTGAAGCTTTCTTT. The encoded protein is CAISAEAGTEAFF.

The V gene is TRBV2, the J gene TRBJ2-7, with TRBD1 matching 7 bases. CDR3 size: 12 residues. In germline, CDR1 is SNHLY, CDR2 FYNNEI. V was clipped by 7 bases and J by 7 bases; unmatched bases: 7. As DNA, the CDR3 is TGTGCCAGCACGGACAGGCGGAGAGAGCAGTACTTC. It translates to CASTDRRREQYF.

This clonotype was detected a few times. The chain is built from TRBV6-5 and TRBJ1-1; 7 bases align to TRBD1. The ends lost 0 bases at V and 7 bases at J; junction bases unmatched: 8. CDR1 MNHEY and CDR2 SVGAGI come from the germline V gene. The CDR3 sequence is 15 residues long. Here the CDR3 DNA reads TGTGCCAGCAGTTACTCAGGGGGCCGGGGTATTGAAGCTTTCTTT. The encoded protein is CASSYSGGRGIEAFF.

The chain employs TRBV20-1 and TRBJ1-2; D is unresolved. The germline V gene has CDR1 DFQATT and CDR2 SNEGSKA (reference sequence). The CDR3 contains 14 residues. The V end lost 0 bases, the J end lost 4 bases, and 12 bases lay between the germline ends. The CDR3 loop reads CSARDNRETYGYTF. CDR3 sequence (DNA): TGCAGTGCTAGAGATAATAGGGAGACCTATGGCTACACCTTC.

The chain combines TRBV6-1 with TRBJ2-7, with 11 bases fitting TRBD2. J was trimmed by 4 bases and V by 8 bases; bases with no gene match: 7. Per the germline V gene, CDR1 is MNHNS and CDR2 is SASEGT. CDR3 length equals 14 residues. The CDR3, as DNA: TGTGCCAGCCGCACTAGCGGGGGAGCTTACGAGCAGTACTTC. Translation: CASRTSGGAYEQYF.

This clonotype was counted ten times or more. This chain joins TRBV18 and TRBJ2-1; a weak D match, TRBD1 (7 bases). The CDR3 runs to 17 residues. Trimming cost V 0 bases and J 2 bases, with 14 bases left between them. Germline CDR1 KGHSH, CDR2 LQKENI. In DNA form, the CDR3 reads TGTGCCAGCTCACCACCGATTTCAGGGGGGACCTACAATGAGCAGTTCTTC. Its protein product is CASSPPISGGTYNEQFF. The full variable domain, its missing parts supplied by reference TRBV18 and TRBJ2-1, is NAGVMQNPRHLVRRRGQEARLRCSPMKGHSHVYWYRQLPEEGLKFMVYLQKENIIDESGMPKERFSAEFPKEGPSILRIQQVVRGDSAAYFCASSPPISGGTYNEQFFGPGTRLTVL.

This clonotype occurred a few times. This chain links TRBV6-2 or TRBV6-3 with TRBJ2-3; 7 nucleotides line up with TRBD2. V dropped 7 bases and J dropped 2; count of bases not matched to a gene: 9. This CDR3 spans 15 amino acids. Germline loops: CDR1 MNHEY, CDR2 SVGEGT. This CDR3 is CASTLSGADTDTQYF. DNA for the CDR3: TGTGCCAGCACGCTAAGCGGGGCTGACACAGATACGCAGTATTTT.

This clonotype was counted ten times or more. CDR3 sequence (DNA): TGTGCCACGCGGACTGGCTCGGGGGAGCAGTACTTC. It yields the protein CATRTGSGEQYF. J is TRBJ2-7 and V is TRBV10-3; tentative D call: TRBD2 (5 bases). This CDR3 region has 12 residues. Germline V gene lookup returns CDR1 ENHRY and CDR2 SYGVKD. The V and J ends lost 10 bases and 7 bases respectively, with 17 bases between them.

This clonotype was seen a handful of times. CDR3 in amino acids: CASSLDASLAGAQYF. The CDR3 nucleotides are TGTGCCAGCAGTTTAGACGCCAGCCTGGCTGGGGCCCAGTACTTC. The chain couples TRBV12-3 or TRBV12-4 to TRBJ2-5; no definite D call. The CDR3 runs 15 residues. The V gene lost 1 base and the J gene lost 9 bases, with 18 bases spanning the gap.

This chain links TRBV7-2 with TRBJ1-1, with D hard to call. CDR1 is SGHTA, CDR2 FQGNSA, per germline. Trimming pared 1 base from V and 6 bases from J, leaving 18 bases between. The CDR3 contains 16 residues. DNA of the CDR3: TGTGCCAGCAGCTTAGGTTTGCGGGTTGCGTTAGCTGAAGCTTTCTTT. The encoded protein is CASSLGLRVALAEAFF. The full variable domain, completed using reference TRBV7-2 and TRBJ1-1, is GAGVSQSPSNKVTEKGKDVELRCDPISGHTALYWYRQSLGQGLEFLIYFQGNSAPDKSGLPSDRFSAERTGGSVSTLTIQRTQQEDSAVYLCASSLGLRVALAEAFFGQGTRLTVV.

The V and J genes are TRBV4-2 and TRBJ2-2, with D possibly being TRBD2 (5 bases). The ends were cut back, 1 base at V and 4 bases at J, with 13 bases in the middle. This CDR3 is 16 amino acids long. Germline CDR1 is LGHNA and CDR2 is YNFKEQ. The CDR3 region has the DNA TGTGCCAGCAGCCAAGTAGGTACGGGGAGCACCGGGGAGCTGTTTTTT. Encoded protein: CASSQVGTGSTGELFF.

The table lists this clonotype with a few counts. DNA of the CDR3: TGTGCCAGCAGCGGCGACGGTTCCTATGGCTACACCTTC. Translating gives CASSGDGSYGYTF. V usage is TRBV9 and J usage is TRBJ1-2; no firm D call. The V and J ends lost 3 bases and 4 bases respectively, with 10 bases between them. CDR1 and CDR2 from the germline V gene are SGDLS and YYNGEE. This CDR3 has 13 amino acids.